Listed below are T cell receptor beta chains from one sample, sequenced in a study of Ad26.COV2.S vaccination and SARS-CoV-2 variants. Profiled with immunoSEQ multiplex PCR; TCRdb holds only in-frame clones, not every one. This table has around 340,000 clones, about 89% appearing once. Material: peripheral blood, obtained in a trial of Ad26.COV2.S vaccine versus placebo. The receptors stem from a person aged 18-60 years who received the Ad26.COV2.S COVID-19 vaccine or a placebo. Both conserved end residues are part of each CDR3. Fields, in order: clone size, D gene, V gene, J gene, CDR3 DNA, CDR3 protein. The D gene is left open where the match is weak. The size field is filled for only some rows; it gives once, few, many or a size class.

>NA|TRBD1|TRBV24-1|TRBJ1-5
TGTGCCACCAGTGACCCTGGACAGGGTGGCCAGCCCCAGCATTTT
CATSDPGQGGQPQHF
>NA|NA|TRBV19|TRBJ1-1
TGTGCCAGTAGTATGGGAGTGTTCGACACTGAAGCTTTCTTT
CASSMGVFDTEAFF
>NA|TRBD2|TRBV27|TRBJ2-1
TGTGCCAGCAGGGGTAGCGGGAGGGGAAATGAGCAGTTCTTC
CASRGSGRGNEQFF
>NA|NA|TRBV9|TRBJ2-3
TGTGCCAGCAGCGTAGAAGGAGGGAGTACAGATACGCAGTATTTT
CASSVEGGSTDTQYF
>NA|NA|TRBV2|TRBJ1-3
TGTGCCAGCAGGGGCCCCACCTCGGGAAACACCATATATTTT
CASRGPTSGNTIYF
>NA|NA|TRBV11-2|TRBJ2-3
TGTGCCAGCAGCCGGGGACTTAGCACAGATACGCAGTATTTT
CASSRGLSTDTQYF
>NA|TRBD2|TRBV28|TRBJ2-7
TGTGCCAGCAGTTCCTGGAAGGGAGGGACTAGCGGGAGAAGGTCCTACGAGCAGTACTTC
CASSSWKGGTSGRRSYEQYF
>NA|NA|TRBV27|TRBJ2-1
TGTGCCAGCAGTCTTCGGGACATTGGTGAGCAGTTCTTC
CASSLRDIGEQFF
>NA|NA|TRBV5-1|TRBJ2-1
TGCGCCAGCAGCTTGATTTCTGGCGGGTCCTACTACAATGAGCAGTTCTTC
CASSLISGGSYYNEQFF
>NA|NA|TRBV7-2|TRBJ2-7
TGTGCCAGCAGCTTAGAGGGCGGATCCTACGAGCAGTACTTC
CASSLEGGSYEQYF
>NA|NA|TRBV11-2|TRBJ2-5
TGTGCCAGCAGCCCCGTGGGGGAGACCCAGTACTTC
CASSPVGETQYF
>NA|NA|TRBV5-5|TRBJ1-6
TGTGCCAGCAGCTTGGCCAGGCGGAGCTATAATTCACCCCTCCACTTT
CASSLARRSYNSPLHF
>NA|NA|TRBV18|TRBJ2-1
TGTGCCAGCTCGCAGGGGAGGCGGGGCCTGTCGTATGAGCAGTTCTTC
CASSQGRRGLSYEQFF
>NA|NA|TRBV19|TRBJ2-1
TGTGCCAGTAGTATAAACCCACGACAATACAATGAGCAGTTCTTC
CASSINPRQYNEQFF
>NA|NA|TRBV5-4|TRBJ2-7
TGTGCCAGCAGCTTGGGTGAAGGGGTCTCCTACGAGCAGTACTTC
CASSLGEGVSYEQYF
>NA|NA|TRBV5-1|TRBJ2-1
TGCGCCAGCAGCTTGGCGCAGTCCTCCTACAATGAGCAGTTCTTC
CASSLAQSSYNEQFF
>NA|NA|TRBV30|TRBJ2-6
TGTGCCTGGAGTGTACGAAAGACGGCTGGGGCCAACGTCCTGACTTTC
CAWSVRKTAGANVLTF
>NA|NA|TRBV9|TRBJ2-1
TGTGCCAGCAGCGTAGATCACGGGAGTCACAATGAGCAGTTCTTC
CASSVDHGSHNEQFF
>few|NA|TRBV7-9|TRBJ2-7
TGTGCCAGCAGCTCTGGAATCCACGAGCAGTACTTC
CASSSGIHEQYF
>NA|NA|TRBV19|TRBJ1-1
TGTGCCAGTCTTAGGGGGGGTGAAGCTTTCTTT
CASLRGGEAFF
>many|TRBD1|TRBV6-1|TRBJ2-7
TGTGCCAGCAGTGAAGGGACAGGGGGCTCCTACGAGCAGTACTTC
CASSEGTGGSYEQYF
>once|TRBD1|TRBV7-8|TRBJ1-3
TGTGCCAGTACCCCCCGGACACAGGGGGCAGGAAACACCATATATTTT
CASTPRTQGAGNTIYF
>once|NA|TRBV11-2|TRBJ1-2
TGTGCCAGCAGCCCCCGCGGGACTAACTATGGCTACACCTTC
CASSPRGTNYGYTF
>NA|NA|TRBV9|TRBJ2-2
TGTGCCAGCAGCGTAGCCTCGGGGAACACCGGGGAGCTGTTTTTT
CASSVASGNTGELFF
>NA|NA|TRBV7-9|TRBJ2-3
TGTGCCAGCAGCTCCACTGGACTCCTAGCAAATCCAGATACGCAGTATTTT
CASSSTGLLANPDTQYF
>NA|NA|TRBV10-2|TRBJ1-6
TGCGCCAGCAGTGAGGTTGGGGGTTGGTCACCCCTCCACTTT
CASSEVGGWSPLHF
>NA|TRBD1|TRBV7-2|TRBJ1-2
TGTGCCAGCAGCTCATCAGGGGGCAGGACGTACTATGGCTACACCTTC
CASSSSGGRTYYGYTF